This TCR beta chain emerged from a study of T cells after yellow fever vaccination. Background on the study: It was SMART-Seq v4 Ultra Low Input that prepared the fractions with low cell numbers.

One entry per CDR3 protein, called by TCRdb with MiXCR from the 5' RACE reads. The table includes some 600,000 distinct CDR3 sequences, around 12% detected once. Germline values: CDR1 GTSNPN, CDR2 SVGIG (reference sequence). The CDR3 runs to 14 residues. This clonotype appeared a few times. Antigen specificity is unknown. The junction differs from germline at one of its ends, possibly a read error. General observations from the study: Re-detected after boosting: most primary clones, more than 95% of CD4 and under 90% of CD8. Though weaker, the secondary response peaked faster, on day 5 versus 15.

Here the sequenced sample was PBMCs, taken on the day of the yellow fever booster vaccination. The clonotype originates from a man aged 25 to 40 who received the YFV17D yellow fever vaccine. J is TRBJ2-3 and V is TRBV30; D gene ambiguous. CDR3 in DNA: TGTGCCCGGAGTGTGGGCCTCGGCACAGATACGCAGTATTTT. Translated, it gives CARSVGLGTDTQYF.